This is a list of T cell receptor beta chains from one sample in a study of cytomegalovirus exposure and HLA in healthy donors. Profiled with immunoSEQ multiplex PCR; TCRdb holds only in-frame clones, not every one. The sample includes some 51,000 clones, 55% to 85% of them seen just once. Sequencing used PBMCs. These receptors came from a man aged 35 to 55 in good health and CMV-seropositive. The CDR3 runs from the conserved cysteine through the conserved F or W. A D gene is named only where the DNA matches it firmly.

V gene	J gene	D gene	CDR3 protein
TRBV5-1	TRBJ2-2	TRBD1	CASSLGQGDTGELFF
TRBV2	TRBJ2-1	TRBD2	CASSDTRGYNEQFF
TRBV6-6	TRBJ1-4	NA	CASSFGQSNEKLFF
TRBV9	TRBJ2-5	NA	CASSVEGNRTETQYF
TRBV6-5	TRBJ2-7	TRBD1	CASINSGGAEYF
TRBV4-3	TRBJ2-7	NA	CASSQDLDSREQYF
TRBV5-1	TRBJ2-5	NA	CASSQGGQQETQYF
TRBV6-1	TRBJ2-7	TRBD1	CASSERRGTGRPYEQYF
TRBV5-6	TRBJ2-1	TRBD2	CASSLGLAGAIYNEQFF
TRBV14	TRBJ2-1	TRBD2	CAGSPLSGGNYNEQFF
TRBV7-2	TRBJ1-5	TRBD1	CASSPMDRGSNQPQHF
TRBV2	TRBJ1-1	NA	CASSEAGRGDTEAFF
TRBV9	TRBJ1-3	NA	CASSGTVEGIIGNTIYF
TRBV5-4	TRBJ2-7	NA	CASSPGGGPNSYEQYF
TRBV7-6	TRBJ2-7	TRBD1	CASSKGTGRYEQYF
TRBV7-2	TRBJ1-2	NA	CASSSPVGTINYGYTF
TRBV7-9	TRBJ1-1	NA	CASSQTMGGVNTEAFF
TRBV7-8	TRBJ1-5	TRBD1	CASSLGDSGQPQHF
TRBV6-6	TRBJ1-2	NA	CASTLHYGYTF
TRBV19	TRBJ1-5	NA	CASSLSPSDQPQHF
TRBV29-1	TRBJ2-7	TRBD2	CSVVVAGRKEQYF
TRBV5-6	TRBJ2-1	TRBD2	CASSFGLAGGQYEQFF
TRBV9	TRBJ1-4	NA	CASSLTPRDNEKLFF
TRBV9	TRBJ1-1	TRBD1	CASSAPGGAGAIEAFF
TRBV9	TRBJ2-2	TRBD1	CASTPYAQGVTGELFF
TRBV7-9	TRBJ2-7	TRBD1	CASSLRDSYEQYF
TRBV7-8	TRBJ2-7	TRBD1	CASSPTGGSYEQYF
TRBV7-2	TRBJ1-1	NA	CASSSGGGNTEAFF
TRBV5-1	TRBJ2-1	NA	CASSLGRNNEQFF
TRBV10-3	TRBJ2-3	TRBD2	CAISARGGETDTQYF
TRBV11-2	TRBJ2-7	NA	CASSLAGTLSYEQYF
TRBV7-3	TRBJ2-2	TRBD1	CASSLGATTQGVGELFF
TRBV2	TRBJ2-7	NA	CASSEPPSWRGYEQYF
TRBV25-1	TRBJ2-1	TRBD2	CASSDSRTSGVEEQFF
TRBV6-4	TRBJ1-2	TRBD1	CASSDKGAPLYGYTF
TRBV2	TRBJ2-7	TRBD2	CASRSGLAGSYEQYF
TRBV5-6	TRBJ2-5	NA	CASSLGGEETQYF
TRBV2	TRBJ1-5	TRBD1	CASQSTGAYNQPQHF
TRBV7-3	TRBJ2-2	TRBD1	CASSSSTGPRELFF
TRBV30	TRBJ1-1	TRBD1	CAWSPVDRDSVFTEAFF
TRBV28	TRBJ1-4	TRBD1	CASTPGQADEKLFF
TRBV4-1	TRBJ1-1	NA	CASSQAVSQGPRRNTEAFF
TRBV6-5	TRBJ2-7	NA	CASIGADRTYEQYF
TRBV6-5	TRBJ1-3	NA	CASSRSGGTGNTIYF